What follows is one T cell receptor (beta chain) and its context. Antigen specificity is unknown. The data were taken from a study of T cells expressing NK-cell markers. At the level of the study: Sequencing of TCR beta repertoires drew on sorted CD3+CD56+NKG2C+, CD3+CD56+NKG2C- and CD3+CD56-NKG2C+ T cells. Among eight sequenced donors, seven carried HCMV seropositivity while one was seronegative. General observations from the study: Whether expanded NKG2C+ T cell clones recognized HCMV stayed uncertain. Also leading the CD3+CD56-NKG2C+ fraction in a few donors were these clonotypes.

TCRdb re-called the 5' RACE reads and gives one entry per CDR3 protein, without DNA. The table for this sample gives 250,000 or so distinct CDR3 sequences. CDR1 and CDR2 from the germline V gene are KGHSH and LQKENI. This CDR3 has 16 amino acids. This TCR was sampled from a woman aged 18-70 years in good health. The gene calls are TRBV18 and TRBJ2-5; the TCRdb call, TRBD2, lacks DNA for checking. The specimen sequenced was blood T cells: a sorted CD56 or NKG2C T cell subset, CD4+ or CD8+ T cells, or bulk PBMC T cells (not recorded which). The CDR3 loop reads CASSPPLAQKGETQYF.